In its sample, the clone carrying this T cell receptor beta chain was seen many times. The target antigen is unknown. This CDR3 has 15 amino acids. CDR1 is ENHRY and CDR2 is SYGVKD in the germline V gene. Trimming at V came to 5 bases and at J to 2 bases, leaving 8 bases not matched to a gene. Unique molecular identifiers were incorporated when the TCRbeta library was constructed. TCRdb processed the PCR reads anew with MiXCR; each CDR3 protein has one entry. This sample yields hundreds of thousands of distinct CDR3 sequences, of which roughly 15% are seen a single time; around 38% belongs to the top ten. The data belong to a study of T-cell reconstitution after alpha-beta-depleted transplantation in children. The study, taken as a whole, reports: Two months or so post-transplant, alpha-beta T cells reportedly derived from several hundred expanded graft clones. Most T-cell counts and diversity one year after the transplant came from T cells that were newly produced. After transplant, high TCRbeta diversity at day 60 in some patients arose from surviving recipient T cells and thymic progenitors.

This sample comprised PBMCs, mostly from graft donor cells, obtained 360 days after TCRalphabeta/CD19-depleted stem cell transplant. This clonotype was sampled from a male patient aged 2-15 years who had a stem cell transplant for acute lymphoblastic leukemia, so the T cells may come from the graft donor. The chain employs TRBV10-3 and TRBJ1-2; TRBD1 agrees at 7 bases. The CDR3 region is CAISIRTGGNYGYTF. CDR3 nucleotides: TGTGCCATCAGTATAAGGACAGGAGGCAACTATGGCTACACCTTC.